The 29 T cell receptor beta chains given below trace back to one sample, sequenced in a study of CD8+ T cells in alopecia areata. TCR sequencing used cDNA made by reverse transcription of extracted RNA. TCRdb's copy holds only in-frame clones and misses some; the assay was immunoSEQ multiplex PCR. The table shows 100,000 to 130,000 clones, with roughly 84% occurring only once. Treatment specified: oral pan-JAK inhibitor, 5-10 mg twice daily. Material: CD8+ T cells sorted from blood, obtained at week 24, from a patient treated with tofacitinib. The receptors stem from a human donor with alopecia areata.

The V and J genes are TRBV10-3 and TRBJ2-3; D may be TRBD2 (6 bases). The V gene's germline CDR1 is ENHRY and CDR2 SYGVKD. The CDR3 has 17 amino acids. Trimming pared 7 bases from V and 7 bases from J, leaving 27 bases between. CDR3 DNA sequence: TGTGCCATCATCGTCTGGACGGAGGGTTTCTCGGAGAATACGCAGTATTTT. This codes for CAIIVWTEGFSENTQYF.

The chain has TRBV7-2 and TRBJ2-3, with D unresolved. CDR1 SGHTA and CDR2 FQGNSA come from the germline V gene. V gave up 3 bases and J gave up 0 bases, with 13 bases separating them. This CDR3 has 16 amino acids. The CDR3: CASSFRVWGSTDTQYF. The CDR3 nucleotides read TGTGCCAGCAGCTTCCGGGTTTGGGGAAGCACAGATACGCAGTATTTT.

The chain has TRBV2 and TRBJ2-2; 9 nucleotides align to TRBD1. Germline V CDR1 and CDR2: SNHLY, FYNNEI. The CDR3 spans 16 residues. V shed 6 bases and J 6 bases; nucleotides not matched to a gene: 11. CDR3 sequence (DNA): TGTGCCAGCAGGCAGCGGGACAGGGTTGTGGCCGGGGAGCTGTTTTTT. This gives the protein CASRQRDRVVAGELFF.

This CDR3 reads CASSRLTGFRDEQFF. DNA for the CDR3: TGTGCCAGCAGCCGGTTGACAGGGTTCAGAGATGAGCAGTTCTTC. This chain uses TRBV27 with TRBJ2-1; 7 nucleotides agree with TRBD1. Trimming at V came to 6 bases and at J to 8 bases, leaving 13 bases not matched to a gene. The CDR3 is made up of 15 amino acids. Germline loops: CDR1 MNHEY, CDR2 SMNVEV (reference sequence).

The rearrangement uses TRBV6-5 and TRBJ2-4; TRBD1 matches 8 bases. The germline V gene has CDR1 MNHEY and CDR2 SVGAGI. The CDR3 extends over 14 amino acids. V lost 6 bases to trimming and J lost 6 bases; unmatched junction nucleotides: 7. CDR3 bases: TGTGCCAGCAGCTCAGGGGGCCGGGGAAACATTCAGTACTTC. This encodes CASSSGGRGNIQYF.

The table lists this clone with a count of one. The V call is TRBV5-5, the J call TRBJ2-1, with TRBD1 identical over 9 bases. The CDR3 length is 16 residues. Germline V gene lookup returns CDR1 SGHKS and CDR2 YYEKEE (reference sequence). J lost 3 bases, V lost 0 bases, and 4 bases had no gene match. Here the CDR3 reads CASSLADRGNYNEQFF. CDR3 DNA sequence: TGTGCCAGCAGCTTGGCCGACAGGGGGAACTACAATGAGCAGTTCTTC.

About this clone: The junction differs from germline at one of its ends, possibly a read error. This chain connects TRBV30 to TRBJ2-7; possibly TRBD1 or TRBD2 for D (5 bases each). CDR1 and CDR2 (germline): GTSNPN, SVGIG (reference sequence). The CDR3 contains 11 residues. The DNA of the CDR3 is TGTGCCTGGAGTTCCGGGACGGAGGTGGACTTC. It is translated as CAWSSGTEVDF.

V gene TRBV27 combines with J gene TRBJ2-3; D may be TRBD2 (6 bases). The CDR3 totals 15 residues. CDR1 and CDR2 (germline): MNHEY, SMNVEV (reference sequence). V was cut by 3 bases and J by 2 bases, with 12 bases left in between. The CDR3 DNA reads as TGTGCCAGCAGTTTGGCGGGGTCTTACACAGATACGCAGTATTTT. Residues: CASSLAGSYTDTQYF.

This chain uses TRBV29-1 with TRBJ2-5; D gene ambiguous. Germline CDR1 is SQVTM and CDR2 is ANQGSEA. V lost 6 bases, J lost 5 bases, and 16 bases lay in between. CDR3 length: 13 residues. CDR3 sequence reads: CSVRLQFKETQYF. The CDR3 nucleotides read TGCAGCGTGCGGCTGCAGTTTAAGGAGACCCAGTACTTC.

This clone was seen once. Relative to the germline gene, one junction end is altered; a read error may explain this. The V and J genes are TRBV4-3 and TRBJ2-5; 12 bases line up with TRBD2. Germline V gene data show CDR1 as LGHNA and CDR2 as YSLEER. The CDR3 length is 15 residues. The CDR3 nucleotides are TGCGCCAGCAGCCAAGATCCTAGCGGGGGGGAGACCCAGCACTTC. Translating gives CASSQDPSGGETQHF.

The V gene is TRBV7-9, the J gene TRBJ2-7, with D perhaps being TRBD1 or TRBD2 (5 bases each). The germline gives CDR1 SEHNR, CDR2 FQNEAQ (reference sequence). V lost 6 bases to trimming and J lost 0 bases, with 15 bases between them. The CDR3 contains 15 residues. In nucleotides, the CDR3 is TGTGCCAGCAGTTTATCGGCAGGGAGCTCCTACGAGCAGTACTTC. This gives the protein CASSLSAGSSYEQYF. Together with reference TRBV7-9 and TRBJ2-7, the CDR3 gives the full variable domain: DTGVSQNPRHKITKRGQNVTFRCDPISEHNRLYWYRQTLGQGPEFLTYFQNEAQLEKSRLLSDRFSAERPKGSFSTLEIQRTEQGDSAMYLCASSLSAGSSYEQYFGPGTRLTVT.

V is TRBV4-3 and J is TRBJ1-2; a weak D match, TRBD1 (5 bases). Germline V gene lookup returns CDR1 LGHNA and CDR2 YSLEER. The germline V and J ends were trimmed by 0 bases and 0 bases, with 8 bases remaining between them. This CDR3 region has 15 residues. CDR3 sequence: CASSQEGDSNYGYTF. The CDR3 DNA reads as TGCGCCAGCAGCCAAGAGGGGGACTCTAACTATGGCTACACCTTC.

The chain employs TRBV5-6 and TRBJ2-5; D is ambiguous. TRBJ2-7 matches the DNA end more closely, so the J call is doubtful. CDR1 and CDR2 (germline): SGHDT, YYEEEE. The length of the CDR3 is 14 residues. The CDR3 spells CASSSGGSYYEQYF. In DNA, the CDR3 is TGTGCCAGCAGCTCGGGCGGCAGCTACTACGAGCAGTACTTC.

The rearrangement uses TRBV29-1 and TRBJ2-1; D could derive from TRBD1 or TRBD2 (6 bases each). Trimming removed 8 bases at V and 10 bases at J, with 21 bases between. The germline CDR1 and CDR2 sequences are SQVTM and ANQGSEA. The CDR3 is 13 residues long. CDR3 region: CSLPGARTREQFF. CDR3 bases: TGCAGCTTGCCGGGGGCGCGAACGAGGGAGCAGTTCTTC.

This sequence joins TRBV5-1 and TRBJ1-6, with 9 positions matching TRBD1. Germline V gene lookup returns CDR1 SGHRS and CDR2 YFSETQ. This CDR3 region has 14 residues. V trimming: 3 bases; J trimming: 10 bases; junction bases outside the gene matches: 5. The CDR3 DNA follows: TGCGCCAGCAGCTGGACAGGGGATGGATCACCCCTCCACTTT. It is translated as CASSWTGDGSPLHF.

This chain links TRBV27 with TRBJ1-6; 10 nucleotides line up with TRBD1. This CDR3 has 19 amino acids. With V trimmed by 6 bases and J by 4 bases, 15 bases remained unmatched. Germline values: CDR1 MNHEY, CDR2 SMNVEV (reference sequence). The CDR3 nucleotides are TGTGCCAGCAGCCGAACCCAGGACAGGGGGAGGGGTTATAATTCACCCCTCCACTTT. Its protein is CASSRTQDRGRGYNSPLHF.

V usage is TRBV13 and J usage is TRBJ2-5; D is perhaps TRBD1 (6 bases). Trimming took 5 bases from V and 5 from J, leaving 18 bases between them. The CDR3 runs to 15 residues. Germline CDR1 PRHDT, CDR2 FYEKMQ (reference sequence). This CDR3 reads CASSAPGSDRETQYF. The CDR3 coding sequence is TGTGCCAGCAGCGCGCCAGGCAGCGACAGGGAGACCCAGTACTTC.

This chain connects TRBV7-9 to TRBJ2-5, with 9 bases identical to TRBD1. V was pared by 5 bases and J by 2 bases, with 3 bases of the junction left unmatched. There are 14 residues in the CDR3. Germline lookup yields CDR1 SEHNR and CDR2 FQNEAQ (reference sequence). The CDR3 coding sequence is TGTGCCAGCAGCCGGGACAGGGCACAAGAGACCCAGTACTTC. Protein product: CASSRDRAQETQYF.

Only one count was recorded for this clone. This chain connects TRBV7-9 to TRBJ1-2; 7 bases line up with TRBD1. Germline V gives CDR1 SEHNR, CDR2 FQNEAQ (reference sequence). Trimming at V came to 7 bases and at J to 0 bases, leaving 5 bases not matched to a gene. The CDR3 extends over 14 amino acids. The CDR3 DNA is TGTGCCAGCACGTCGACAGGGACTAACTATGGCTACACCTTC. This gives the protein CASTSTGTNYGYTF.

This sequence joins TRBV5-1 and TRBJ1-1, with a tentative D call TRBD1 (6 bases). The CDR3 is 14 residues long. Germline assignment: CDR1 SGHRS and CDR2 YFSETQ. V gave up 4 bases and J gave up 5 bases, with 15 bases separating them. The CDR3 spells CASSSTGQGTEAFF. The CDR3, as DNA: TGCGCCAGCAGCAGCACAGGGCAGGGTACTGAAGCTTTCTTT.

This sequence joins TRBV7-9 and TRBJ1-6, with D uncertain. CDR3 length: 14 residues. Germline loops: CDR1 SEHNR, CDR2 FQNEAQ (reference sequence). V was cut by 3 bases and J by 8 bases, with 11 bases left in between. The CDR3 spells CASSFLGPDSPLHF. The CDR3 coding sequence is TGTGCCAGCAGCTTTTTAGGGCCGGATTCACCCCTCCACTTT.

The chain joins TRBV6-6 to TRBJ2-3; a possible D gene is TRBD2 (6 bases). Germline V gene lookup returns CDR1 MNHNY and CDR2 SVGAGI (reference sequence). Trimming stripped 2 bases from V and 4 bases from J, with 10 bases between. The CDR3 extends over 14 amino acids. The CDR3 loop is CASSYQREADTQYF. In DNA form, the CDR3 reads TGTGCCAGCAGTTACCAGAGGGAGGCAGATACGCAGTATTTT.

The chain employs TRBV9 and TRBJ2-1, with D hard to call. Germline lookup yields CDR1 SGDLS and CDR2 YYNGEE. CDR3 length: 12 residues. V was cut by 3 bases and J by 9 bases, with 10 bases left in between. The CDR3 bases are TGTGCCAGCAGCGCTTACATGGGTGAGCAGTTCTTC. Encoded protein: CASSAYMGEQFF.

CDR3 amino acids: CASSLVPGRIEKLFF. The CDR3 region has the DNA TGTGCCAGCAGCTTAGTACCGGGACGAATAGAAAAACTGTTTTTT. The V and J genes are TRBV7-2 and TRBJ1-4, with D possibly being TRBD1 (5 bases). Germline CDR1 is SGHTA and CDR2 is FQGNSA. V dropped 1 base and J dropped 8 bases, with 14 bases sitting between them. CDR3 length: 15 amino acids.

The chain links TRBV9 to TRBJ2-1; TRBD2 matches 8 bases. Germline V CDR1 and CDR2: SGDLS, YYNGEE. This CDR3 is 15 amino acids long. J gave up 9 bases and V 3 bases, and 11 bases lay outside the gene matches. In nucleotides, the CDR3 is TGTGCCAGCAGCGACTCCGGGACTAGTTACGTTGAGCAGTTCTTC. Its protein is CASSDSGTSYVEQFF.

This clone was seen only once. Here the CDR3 DNA reads TGTGCCAGCAGCTTGGGGGTCGGCTACGAGCAGTACTTC. This translates into CASSLGVGYEQYF. This chain joins TRBV7-2 and TRBJ2-7; either TRBD1 or TRBD2 may supply D (5 bases each). The length of the CDR3 is 13 residues. V was pared by 3 bases and J by 3 bases, with 9 bases between. Germline V gene sequence: CDR1 SGHTA, CDR2 FQGNSA.

The chain uses TRBV5-1 and TRBJ2-5, with a possible D match to TRBD1 (6 bases). The CDR3 is made up of 14 amino acids. The germline V gene has CDR1 SGHRS and CDR2 YFSETQ. V was trimmed by 4 bases and J by 1 base, leaving 11 bases between them. The CDR3: CASSAGQFQETQYF. For the CDR3, the DNA is TGCGCCAGCAGCGCCGGACAGTTCCAAGAGACCCAGTACTTC.

The chain links TRBV7-8 to TRBJ2-6; 7 bases are shared with TRBD2. The V gene's germline CDR1 is SGHVS and CDR2 FQNEAQ. This CDR3 contains 16 residues. V shed 1 base and J 2 bases; nucleotides not matched to a gene: 2. The CDR3 nucleotides are TGTGCCAGCAGCTTAGGGGAGGGTGCTGGGGCCAACGTCCTGACTTTC. It codes for CASSLGEGAGANVLTF.

This clone has a handful of counts. The chain uses TRBV7-3 and TRBJ1-1; no clear D. Trimming left V 10 bases short and J 3 bases short, with 6 bases between. From germline, CDR1 is SGHTA and CDR2 FQGTGA. The CDR3 runs to 10 residues. CDR3 nucleotide sequence: TGTGCCACCGGTTACACTGAAGCTTTCTTT. This encodes CATGYTEAFF.